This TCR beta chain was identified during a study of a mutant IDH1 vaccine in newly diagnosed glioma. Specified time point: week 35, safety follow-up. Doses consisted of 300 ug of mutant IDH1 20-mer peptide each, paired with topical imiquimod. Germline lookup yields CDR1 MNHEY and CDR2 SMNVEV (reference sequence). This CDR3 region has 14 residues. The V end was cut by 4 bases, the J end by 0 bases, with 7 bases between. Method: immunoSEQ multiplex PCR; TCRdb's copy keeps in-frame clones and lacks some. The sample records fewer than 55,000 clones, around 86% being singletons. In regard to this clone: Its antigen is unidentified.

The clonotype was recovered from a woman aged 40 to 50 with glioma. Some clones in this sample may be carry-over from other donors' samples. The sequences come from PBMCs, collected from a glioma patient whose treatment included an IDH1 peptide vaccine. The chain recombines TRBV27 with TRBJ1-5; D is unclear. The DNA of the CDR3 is TGTGCCAGCAGTTGGAGGCCTAGCAATCAGCCCCAGCATTTT. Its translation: CASSWRPSNQPQHF.